This TCR beta chain was identified in a study of blood T cell repertoires in COVID-19. Study background: Samples of COVID-19 (acute and convalescent) were obtained from the United States, Italy and Spain. PBMCs, B-cell-depleted T cells, or T cells were the source of the cDNA or gDNA that made up the material.

Germline CDR1 reads SGHTA; CDR2 reads FQGNSA. The CDR3 runs to 15 residues. The V segment lost 5 bases and the J segment 4 bases; nucleotides outside the gene matches: 9. As processed by the authors: The assay estimated nucleated cells by amplifying reference gene primers. The repertoire was sequenced with immunoSEQ multiplex PCR; TCRdb's copy has only in-frame clones and lacks some. From that table come the V and J calls and clone size; the DNA was used to work out D and trimming. The repertoire includes fewer than 350,000 clones, 85% of them detected once, and roughly 2.5% sits in the top ten. Before being deemed recovered, Cohort 3 donors had two negative PCRs, clearance, or symptom resolution.

This chain joins TRBV7-2 and TRBJ2-5; 8 bases are a match to TRBD2. This TCR was recovered from a woman aged 45-60 years who had recovered from COVID-19. Sequenced sample: PBMCs or T cells enriched from blood (not recorded which). CDR3 nucleotide sequence: TGTGCCAGCAGCGCGTCCGGGACTAGGTTAGAGACCCAGTACTTC. It encodes CASSASGTRLETQYF.